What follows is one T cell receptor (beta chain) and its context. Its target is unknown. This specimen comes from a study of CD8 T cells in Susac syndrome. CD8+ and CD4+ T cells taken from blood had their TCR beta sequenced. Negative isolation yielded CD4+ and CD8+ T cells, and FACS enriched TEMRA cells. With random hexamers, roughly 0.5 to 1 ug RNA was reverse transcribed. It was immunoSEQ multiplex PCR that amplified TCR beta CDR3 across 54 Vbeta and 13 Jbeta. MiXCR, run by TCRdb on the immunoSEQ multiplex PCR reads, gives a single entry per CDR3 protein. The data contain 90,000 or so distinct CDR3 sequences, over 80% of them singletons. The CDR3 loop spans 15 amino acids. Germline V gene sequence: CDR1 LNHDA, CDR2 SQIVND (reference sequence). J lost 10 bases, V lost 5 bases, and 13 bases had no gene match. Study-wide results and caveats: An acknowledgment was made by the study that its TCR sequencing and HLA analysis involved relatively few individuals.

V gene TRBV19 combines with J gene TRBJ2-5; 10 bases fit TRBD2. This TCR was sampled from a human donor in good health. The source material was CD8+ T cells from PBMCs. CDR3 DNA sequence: TGTGCCAGTAGTGCGGGCAGCGGGGGGGCCTGGGACCAGTACTTC. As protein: CASSAGSGGAWDQYF.